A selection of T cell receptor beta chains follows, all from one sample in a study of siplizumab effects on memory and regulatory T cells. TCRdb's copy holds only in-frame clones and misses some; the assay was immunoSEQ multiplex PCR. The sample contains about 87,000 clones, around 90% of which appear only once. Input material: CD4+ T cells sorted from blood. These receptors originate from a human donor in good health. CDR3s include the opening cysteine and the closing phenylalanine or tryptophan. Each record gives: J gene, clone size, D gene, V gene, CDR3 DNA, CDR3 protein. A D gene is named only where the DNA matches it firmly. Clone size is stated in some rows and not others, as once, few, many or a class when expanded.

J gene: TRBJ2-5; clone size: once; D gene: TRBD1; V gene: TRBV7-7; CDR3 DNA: TGTGCTAGCAGCTTGTTACAGGGGGCTTTCGAGACCCAGTACTTC; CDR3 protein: CASSLLQGAFETQYF
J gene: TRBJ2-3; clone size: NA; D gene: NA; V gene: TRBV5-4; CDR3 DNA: TGTGCCAGCAGCTTGGGACAGGACACAGATACGCAGTATTTT; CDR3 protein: CASSLGQDTDTQYF
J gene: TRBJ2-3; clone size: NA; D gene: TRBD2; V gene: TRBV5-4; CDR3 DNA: TGTGCCAGCAGCGTAACTAGCGGCGCCACAGATACGCAGTATTTT; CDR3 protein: CASSVTSGATDTQYF
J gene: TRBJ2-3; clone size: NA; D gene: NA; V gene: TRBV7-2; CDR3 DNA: TGTGCCAGCAGCAATCAAGCGTCAGATACGCAGTATTTT; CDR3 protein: CASSNQASDTQYF
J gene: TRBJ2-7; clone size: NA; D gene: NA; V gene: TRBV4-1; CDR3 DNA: TGCGCCAGCAGCCAAAACCTAGCAGCGTACGAGCAGTACTTC; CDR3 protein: CASSQNLAAYEQYF
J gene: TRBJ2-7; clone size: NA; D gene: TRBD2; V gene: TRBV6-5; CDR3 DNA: TGTGCCAGCAGTACAATAGCGGGAGGGTCCTACGAGCAGTACTTC; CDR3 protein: CASSTIAGGSYEQYF
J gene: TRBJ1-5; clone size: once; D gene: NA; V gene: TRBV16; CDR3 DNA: TGTGCCAGCAGCCAATTCGGCAGGGGTAATCAGCCCCAGCATTTT; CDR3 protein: CASSQFGRGNQPQHF
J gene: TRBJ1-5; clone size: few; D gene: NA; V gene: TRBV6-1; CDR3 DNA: TGTGCCAGCAGATCGCCGGGTCTCCTTGGGCAGCCCCAGCATTTT; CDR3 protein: CASRSPGLLGQPQHF
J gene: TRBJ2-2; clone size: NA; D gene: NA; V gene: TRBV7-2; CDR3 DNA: TGTGCCAGCAGCTTAGCGTCGGGGTTTGGCGGGGAGCTGTTTTTT; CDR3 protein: CASSLASGFGGELFF
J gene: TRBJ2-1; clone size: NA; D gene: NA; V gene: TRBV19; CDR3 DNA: TGTGCCAGTAGTATTGGAGAGAGTGAGCAGTTCTTC; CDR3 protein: CASSIGESEQFF
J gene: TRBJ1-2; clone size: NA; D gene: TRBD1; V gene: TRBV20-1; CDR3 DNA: TGCAGTGCTTACAGGGGGCTTGGCTACACCTTC; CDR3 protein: CSAYRGLGYTF
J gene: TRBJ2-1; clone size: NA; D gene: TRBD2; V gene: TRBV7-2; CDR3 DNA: TGTGCCAGCAGCTTAGAACTAGCGGTCCACAATGAGCAGTTCTTC; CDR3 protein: CASSLELAVHNEQFF
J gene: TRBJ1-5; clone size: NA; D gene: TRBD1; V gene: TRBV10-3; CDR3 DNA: TGTGCCATCAGTATGGGACAGGACAATCAGCCCCAGCATTTT; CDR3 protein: CAISMGQDNQPQHF
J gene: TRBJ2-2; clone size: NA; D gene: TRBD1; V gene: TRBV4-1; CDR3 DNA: TGCGCCAGCAGCCGCGACCAGGGGGCGCGGCCCGGGGAGCTGTTTTTT; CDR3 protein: CASSRDQGARPGELFF
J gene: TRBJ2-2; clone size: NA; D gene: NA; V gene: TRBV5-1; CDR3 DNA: TGCGCCAGCAGCTGGGCCGGGACTTCGAACACCGGGGAGCTGTTTTTT; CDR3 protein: CASSWAGTSNTGELFF
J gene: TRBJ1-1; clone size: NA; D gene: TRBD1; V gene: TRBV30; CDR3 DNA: TGTGCCTGGAGTGGGAAGACAGGGGGCTTGGGTATGAACACTGAAGCTTTCTTT; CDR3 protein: CAWSGKTGGLGMNTEAFF
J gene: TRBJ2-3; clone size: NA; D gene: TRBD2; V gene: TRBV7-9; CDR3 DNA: TGTGCCAGCAGCCCAACTAGCGGGAGGCCGTATTTT; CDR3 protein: CASSPTSGRPYF
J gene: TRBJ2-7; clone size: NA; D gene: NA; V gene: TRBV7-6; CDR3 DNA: TGTGCCAGCAGCTTAGGGAGCGGAGGCGGGTTCGAGCAGTACTTC; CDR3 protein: CASSLGSGGGFEQYF
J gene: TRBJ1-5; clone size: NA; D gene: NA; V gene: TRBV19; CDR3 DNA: TGTGCCAGCAAGACTGAAAGCCTTAGCAATCAGCCCCAGCATTTT; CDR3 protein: CASKTESLSNQPQHF
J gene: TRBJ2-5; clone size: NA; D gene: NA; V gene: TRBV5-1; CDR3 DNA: TGCGCCAGCAGCTCCCAGGGGCCTTCGGGGGAGACCCAGTACTTC; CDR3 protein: CASSSQGPSGETQYF
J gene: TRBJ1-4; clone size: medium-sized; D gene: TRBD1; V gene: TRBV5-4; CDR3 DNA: TGTGCCAGCAGCTTGGGAGGCAGGGGGAGTAATGAAAAACTGTTTTTT; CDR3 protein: CASSLGGRGSNEKLFF
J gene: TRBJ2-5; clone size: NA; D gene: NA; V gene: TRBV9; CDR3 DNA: TGTGCCAGCAGCGTCTCAGGCGGGAATCGCCAAGAGACCCAGTACTTC; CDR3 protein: CASSVSGGNRQETQYF
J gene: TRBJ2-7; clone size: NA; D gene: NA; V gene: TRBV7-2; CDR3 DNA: TGTGCCAGCAGCCCTCTAGCGCTGAGCTCCTACGAGCAGTACTTC; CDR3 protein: CASSPLALSSYEQYF
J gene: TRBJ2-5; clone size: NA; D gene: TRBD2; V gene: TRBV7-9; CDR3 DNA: TGTGCCAGCAGCTTCGGAAACAGCGGGAGTGAGACCCAGTACTTC; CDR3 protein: CASSFGNSGSETQYF
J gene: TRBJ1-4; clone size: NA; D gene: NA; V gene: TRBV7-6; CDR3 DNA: TGTGCCAGCAGCCATTCGGGACAAAATGAAAAACTGTTTTTT; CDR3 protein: CASSHSGQNEKLFF
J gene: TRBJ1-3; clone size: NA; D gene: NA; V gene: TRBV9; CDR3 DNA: TGTGCCAGCAGCGTAGGTCCCGACGGTACCTCTGGAAACACCATATATTTT; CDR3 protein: CASSVGPDGTSGNTIYF